A selection of T cell receptor beta chains follows, all from one sample in a study of CD8+ T cells in alopecia areata. The repertoire was sequenced with immunoSEQ multiplex PCR; TCRdb's copy has only in-frame clones and lacks some. The sample consists of about 150,000 clones, about two thirds of them appearing once. The input for sequencing was CD4+ T cells sorted from blood, taken at week 4, from a patient treated with tofacitinib. These receptors originate from a human donor with alopecia areata. CDR3s include the opening cysteine and the closing phenylalanine or tryptophan. The order of the fields is D gene, J gene, clone size, V gene, CDR3 protein, CDR3 DNA. D genes are given only for firm matches. Not every row has a clone size; where given, it reads once, few, many or a size class.

>NA|TRBJ1-1|NA|TRBV6-5
CASGVTGTEAFF
TGTGCCAGCGGAGTCACGGGCACTGAAGCTTTCTTT
>NA|TRBJ2-3|NA|TRBV29-1
CSVEDLLGSTDTQYF
TGCAGCGTTGAAGATCTCCTGGGGAGCACAGATACGCAGTATTTT
>TRBD2|TRBJ2-1|NA|TRBV6-5
CASSPVAGVEGEQFF
TGTGCCAGCAGTCCCGTAGCGGGGGTAGAGGGTGAGCAGTTCTTC
>NA|TRBJ1-5|NA|TRBV29-1
CSAVGSDSNQPQHF
TGCAGCGCCGTTGGTTCAGATAGCAATCAGCCCCAGCATTTT
>TRBD2|TRBJ2-7|NA|TRBV10-3
CAIGREGREYEQYF
TGTGCCATCGGGAGGGAGGGACGGGAATACGAGCAGTACTTC
>NA|TRBJ1-3|NA|TRBV30
CAWSVLLQTNTIYF
TGTGCCTGGAGTGTACTTTTACAGACGAACACCATATATTTT
>NA|TRBJ1-2|NA|TRBV29-1
CSATLLGSHGYTF
TGCAGCGCAACTCTCTTAGGGTCTCATGGCTACACCTTC
>TRBD2|TRBJ2-7|many|TRBV15
CATSRDPGGSYEQYF
TGTGCCACCAGCAGAGATCCGGGGGGCTCCTACGAGCAGTACTTC
>NA|TRBJ2-3|many|TRBV7-2
CASSTKSADTQYF
TGTGCCAGCAGCACTAAGTCCGCAGATACGCAGTATTTT
>TRBD1|TRBJ2-3|NA|TRBV7-9
CASSRTGATDTQYF
TGTGCCAGCAGCCGGACAGGGGCCACAGATACGCAGTATTTT
>TRBD1|TRBJ2-7|NA|TRBV9
CASSVGGGSPYEQYF
TGTGCCAGCAGCGTAGGAGGGGGCAGCCCCTACGAGCAGTACTTC
>NA|TRBJ1-1|NA|TRBV7-3
CASSLNGILNTEAFF
TGTGCCAGCAGCTTAAACGGGATTCTGAACACTGAAGCTTTCTTT
>NA|TRBJ1-6|NA|TRBV30
CAWSVKGSPLHF
TGTGCCTGGAGTGTTAAAGGTTCACCCCTCCACTTT
>NA|TRBJ1-5|NA|TRBV30
CAGGYDRNQPQHF
TGTGCTGGGGGGTATGACAGAAATCAGCCCCAGCATTTT
>NA|TRBJ2-1|few|TRBV5-1
CASSGGRGWNEQFF
TGCGCCAGCAGCGGTGGACGGGGGTGGAATGAGCAGTTCTTC
>NA|TRBJ2-7|NA|TRBV29-1
CSVAQGGGGDEQYF
TGCAGCGTTGCCCAAGGTGGAGGGGGTGACGAGCAGTACTTC
>NA|TRBJ2-7|few|TRBV5-1
CASRAVFRGTAIPYEQYF
TGCGCCAGCAGGGCAGTTTTTCGCGGGACAGCAATACCCTACGAGCAGTACTTC
>NA|TRBJ2-5|NA|TRBV29-1
CSVTDWKTQYF
TGCAGCGTTACGGACTGGAAGACCCAGTACTTC
>TRBD1|TRBJ2-7|NA|TRBV2
CASIPDRGGTYEQYF
TGTGCCAGCATCCCGGACAGGGGCGGCACCTACGAGCAGTACTTC
>NA|TRBJ1-1|NA|TRBV29-1
CSAGGVTEAFF
TGCAGCGCGGGGGGGGTGACTGAAGCTTTCTTT
>NA|TRBJ2-1|few|TRBV20-1
CSARDLNEQFF
TGCAGTGCTAGAGATCTGAATGAGCAGTTCTTC
>NA|TRBJ1-2|NA|TRBV29-1
CSVAGQGTAYGYTF
TGCAGCGTTGCGGGGCAGGGGACCGCCTATGGCTACACCTTC
>TRBD1|TRBJ2-7|many|TRBV2
CASRDRGHEQYF
TGTGCCAGCAGGGACAGGGGGCACGAGCAGTACTTC
>NA|TRBJ2-7|NA|TRBV30
CAWRQADEQYF
TGTGCCTGGCGTCAGGCCGACGAGCAGTACTTC
>NA|TRBJ1-6|NA|TRBV15
CATSRDVSALHF
TGTGCCACCAGCAGAGACGTCTCGGCCCTCCACTTT
>TRBD1|TRBJ1-2|NA|TRBV9
CASTPSTGDYGYTF
TGTGCCAGCACCCCCTCGACAGGGGACTATGGCTACACCTTC